The 23 T cell receptor beta chains in this list originate from one sample, sequenced in a study of blood T cells in healthy people across ages. A sample-barcoded 5' primer and a J-beta primer mix were used in a second PCR of roughly 6 to 11 cycles. TCRdb passed the 5' RACE reads through MiXCR, listing each CDR3 protein once. The sample lists about 1.6 million distinct CDR3 sequences, around 35% occurring once. The specimen sequenced was blood. These receptors were taken from a woman in her 30s in good health.

The gene calls are TRBV7-2 and TRBJ1-5, with 8 bases fitting TRBD1. The V and J ends lost 2 bases and 3 bases, in that order; junction bases with no gene match: 6. Per germline, CDR1 SGHTA and CDR2 FQGNSA. The CDR3 contains 16 residues. CDR3 loop: CASSLQAGGVNQPQHF. For the CDR3, the DNA is TGTGCCAGCAGCTTACAGGCAGGGGGCGTCAATCAGCCCCAGCATTTT. Together with reference TRBV7-2 and TRBJ1-5, the CDR3 gives the full variable domain: GAGVSQSPSNKVTEKGKDVELRCDPISGHTALYWYRQSLGQGLEFLIYFQGNSAPDKSGLPSDRFSAERTGGSVSTLTIQRTQQEDSAVYLCASSLQAGGVNQPQHFGDGTRLSIL.

The chain has TRBV9 and TRBJ2-3; weak D call: TRBD1 (5 bases). This CDR3 comprises 14 residues. V was pared by 1 base and J by 7 bases, with 13 bases between. The germline gives CDR1 SGDLS, CDR2 YYNGEE. The CDR3 DNA reads as TGTGCCAGCAGCGTAAGGACAACCACGAATACGCAGTATTTT. This sequence encodes CASSVRTTTNTQYF.

The J gene is TRBJ1-5, the V gene TRBV30; D is unresolved. The CDR3 spans 13 residues. V was shortened by 2 bases and J by 3 bases, with 8 bases between the two germline ends. Germline V lookup: CDR1 GTSNPN, CDR2 SVGIG (reference sequence). In DNA form, the CDR3 reads TGTGCCTGGAGTAGACAAATCAATCAGCCCCAGCATTTT. Translation gives CAWSRQINQPQHF.

This clonotype was seen only once. V and J are TRBV5-5 and TRBJ1-1; D unresolved. The V end lost 0 bases, the J end lost 11 bases, and 8 bases lay between the germline ends. Per germline, CDR1 SGHKS and CDR2 YYEKEE (reference sequence). The CDR3 is made up of 11 amino acids. CDR3 in amino acids: CASSLVPLAFF. The CDR3 nucleotides read TGTGCCAGCAGCTTGGTCCCATTGGCTTTCTTT.

The chain couples TRBV2 to TRBJ2-4, with D hard to call. The CDR3 extends over 14 amino acids. V lost 6 bases and J 0 bases, leaving 9 bases between the germline ends. Germline V gene sequence: CDR1 SNHLY, CDR2 FYNNEI. CDR3 sequence (DNA): TGTGCCAGCAGCTCGATGATAGCCAAAAACATTCAGTACTTC. Encoded protein: CASSSMIAKNIQYF. Filled out from reference TRBV2 and TRBJ2-4, the complete variable domain reads EPEVTQTPSHQVTQMGQEVILRCVPISNHLYFYWYRQILGQKVEFLVSFYNNEISEKSEIFDDQFSVERPDGSNFTLKIRSTKLEDSAMYFCASSSMIAKNIQYFGAGTRLSVL.

This chain connects TRBV29-1 to TRBJ2-3, with no clear D. V was clipped by 3 bases and J by 14 bases, with 6 bases between them. This CDR3 has 8 residues. CDR1 and CDR2 from the germline V gene are SQVTM and ANQGSEA. CDR3 loop: CSVDRLYF. In DNA, the CDR3 is TGCAGCGTTGACCGACTGTATTTT.

In this sample, this clonotype turned up a few times. The V call is TRBV7-9, the J call TRBJ2-3, with a weak D call TRBD2 (5 bases). CDR1 is SEHNR, CDR2 FQNEAQ, per germline (reference sequence). V was pared by 4 bases and J by 1 base, with 9 bases between. The CDR3 extends over 14 amino acids. As DNA, the CDR3 is TGTGCCAGCAGCTACCGCGGGCGCACAGATACGCAGTATTTT. It yields the protein CASSYRGRTDTQYF.

This clonotype was detected ten times or more. The V call is TRBV27, the J call TRBJ1-6; 8 bases are a match to TRBD1. Germline V gene sequence: CDR1 MNHEY, CDR2 SMNVEV (reference sequence). The CDR3 is 14 residues long. V gave up 4 bases and J gave up 9 bases; unmatched junction bases: 5. The CDR3 loop is CASSSRQGASPLHF. CDR3 DNA: TGTGCCAGCAGTTCGCGTCAGGGGGCTTCACCCCTCCACTTT.

This rearrangement joins TRBV27 to TRBJ2-6, with D perhaps matching TRBD2 (5 bases). From germline, CDR1 is MNHEY and CDR2 SMNVEV (reference sequence). Trimming took 6 bases from V and 4 from J, leaving 7 bases between them. This CDR3 comprises 13 residues. The CDR3 DNA is TGTGCCAGCAGAGAGGGAGGGGCCAACGTCCTGACTTTC. The encoded protein is CASREGGANVLTF.

The table lists this clonotype with a few counts. CDR3 coding DNA: TGTGCCAGCAGAGAATCGGGGGGGAGCACAGATACGCAGTATTTT. It codes for CASRESGGSTDTQYF. The genes are TRBV28 and TRBJ2-3; TRBD2 matches at 8 bases. CDR1 and CDR2 from the germline V gene are MDHEN and SYDVKM. This CDR3 has 15 amino acids. V dropped 6 bases and J dropped 0; count of bases not matched to a gene: 5.

The V call is TRBV10-3, the J call TRBJ1-2, with 10 bases fitting TRBD1. Germline CDR1 and CDR2: ENHRY and SYGVKD. The CDR3 loop spans 19 amino acids. The V and J ends lost 0 bases and 7 bases, in that order; junction bases with no gene match: 17. The CDR3 sequence: CAISESVKPSPGQGFGYTF. The CDR3 DNA reads as TGTGCCATCAGTGAGTCGGTAAAGCCCTCTCCGGGACAGGGGTTTGGCTACACCTTC.

With respect to this clonotype: A read error is possible here, since a much larger clone lies one base away. The chain recombines TRBV29-1 with TRBJ2-5; D is unclear. In germline, CDR1 is SQVTM, CDR2 ANQGSEA. V lost 7 bases and J lost 6, with 15 bases in between. The CDR3 is made up of 12 amino acids. CDR3 nucleotides: TGCAGCGCCCAGGAAAGGGCTAAGACCCAGTACTTC. It specifies CSAQERAKTQYF.

V is TRBV11-2 and J is TRBJ1-6; D is possibly TRBD1 (5 bases). Germline CDR1 is SGHAT and CDR2 is FQNNGV. This CDR3 is 22 amino acids long. The V and J ends lost 1 base and 0 bases respectively, with 25 bases between them. The CDR3 protein is CASSLVRGGRQGASSYNSPLHF. The CDR3 DNA follows: TGTGCCAGCAGCTTAGTTCGCGGGGGACGTCAAGGGGCGAGCTCCTATAATTCACCCCTCCACTTT.

The V and J genes are TRBV6-5 and TRBJ1-1, with D perhaps matching TRBD1 (5 bases). CDR1 and CDR2 from the germline V gene are MNHEY and SVGAGI. This CDR3 is built from 13 residues. V gave up 5 bases and J gave up 10 bases, with 17 bases separating them. As DNA, the CDR3 is TGTGCCAGCAGTCGGGGACGGGGTTCAAGAGCTTTCTTT. Translated: CASSRGRGSRAFF.

This clonotype was detected only a few times. Its ends do not fully match the called genes, so a read error is possible. The rearrangement uses TRBV6-2 or TRBV6-3 and TRBJ2-3; 11 bases map to TRBD2. Germline V lookup: CDR1 MNHEY, CDR2 SVGEGT. The CDR3 runs 16 residues. The CDR3 DNA sequence: TGTACCAGCAGTCTATCTCTAGCGGGGGGCCCAGATACGCAGTATTTT. Amino acid sequence: CTSSLSLAGGPDTQYF.

This chain uses TRBV20-1 with TRBJ2-5, with D perhaps given as TRBD1 or TRBD2 (5 bases each). Germline CDR1 and CDR2: DFQATT and SNEGSKA (reference sequence). The CDR3 contains 15 residues. V was shortened by 0 bases and J by 5 bases, with 16 bases between the two germline ends. The CDR3 DNA reads as TGCAGTGCTAGAGACGGGGCCTGGGCCCCGGAGACCCAGTACTTC. Its translation: CSARDGAWAPETQYF.

This clonotype was counted many times. The rearrangement uses TRBV6-6 and TRBJ2-5; 9 bases line up with TRBD2. Germline-derived CDR1 and CDR2 are MNHNY and SVGAGI (reference sequence). Trimming cost V 4 bases and J 4 bases; bases outside gene matches: 7. This CDR3 comprises 15 residues. DNA for the CDR3: TGTGCCAGCAGTTCGTTGCGGGGGGGCAGAGAGACCCAGTACTTC. Protein sequence: CASSSLRGGRETQYF.

This clonotype was counted at least ten times. V usage is TRBV20-1 and J usage is TRBJ2-7; D unresolved. From germline, CDR1 is DFQATT and CDR2 SNEGSKA (reference sequence). The V gene lost 1 base and the J gene lost 4 bases, with 17 bases spanning the gap. The CDR3 is made up of 15 amino acids. CDR3: CSARAKVVLPYEQYF. CDR3 nucleotide sequence: TGCAGTGCTAGAGCGAAAGTAGTCCTTCCTTACGAGCAGTACTTC.

The rearrangement uses TRBV27 and TRBJ2-3; D might be TRBD2 (5 bases). The CDR3 contains 17 residues. Germline assignment: CDR1 MNHEY and CDR2 SMNVEV (reference sequence). With 2 bases removed from V and 3 bases from J, the gap between germline ends came to 18 bases. The CDR3: CASSLRPPQGRTDTQYF. The DNA for the CDR3 is TGTGCCAGCAGTTTACGGCCCCCCCAAGGGAGAACAGATACGCAGTATTTT.

J is TRBJ1-4 and V is TRBV20-1, with TRBD1 as a possible D gene (6 bases). From germline, CDR1 is DFQATT and CDR2 SNEGSKA (reference sequence). The V end was cut by 2 bases, the J end by 8 bases, with 12 bases between. The CDR3 spans 13 residues. In DNA form, the CDR3 reads TGCAGTGCTAGACAGGGGTTGTGGGAAAAACTGTTTTTT. Translation gives CSARQGLWEKLFF.

V gene TRBV7-9 combines with J gene TRBJ2-3; D is perhaps TRBD1 or TRBD2 (6 bases each). This CDR3 spans 14 amino acids. The ends were cut back, 4 bases at V and 4 bases at J, with 12 bases in the middle. Germline V gene sequence: CDR1 SEHNR, CDR2 FQNEAQ (reference sequence). For the CDR3, the DNA is TGTGCCAGCAGCTGCGAGGGGGGCTCAGATACGCAGTATTTT. Amino acids: CASSCEGGSDTQYF.

V usage is TRBV20-1 and J usage is TRBJ1-2; TRBD1 matches 7 bases. Germline CDR1 and CDR2: DFQATT and SNEGSKA (reference sequence). The CDR3 consists of 13 residues. V gave up 6 bases and J gave up 4 bases; unmatched junction bases: 8. The CDR3 here is CSAPTGLLYGYTF. The CDR3 nucleotides read TGCAGTGCCCCGACAGGGCTTCTCTATGGCTACACCTTC.

Note on this clonotype: A junction end diverges from the germline sequence, so it may reflect a read error. The V call is TRBV6-9, the J call TRBJ1-5, with D perhaps matching TRBD1 (5 bases). This CDR3 has 18 amino acids. Germline V gives CDR1 MNHGY, CDR2 SVAAGI. CDR3 amino acids: CAGSYRTSWGTSNQPQHF. CDR3 nucleotide sequence: TGTGCCGGCAGTTATCGGACATCATGGGGTACGAGCAATCAGCCCCAGCATTTT.